This is a list of T cell receptor beta chains from one sample in a study of blood T cell repertoires in COVID-19. Repertoires were generated with immunoSEQ multiplex PCR, while TCRdb's copy carries only in-frame clones and drops some. This table has some 250,000 clones, roughly nine tenths appearing once. Sequenced input: PBMCs or T cells enriched from blood (not recorded which). These receptors all come from a human donor in a cohort exposed to, infected with or recovered from COVID-19 (not recorded which). The donor label of this sample is uncertain. CDR3s include the opening cysteine and the closing phenylalanine or tryptophan. The D gene is left open where the match is weak. Clone sizes are given selectively: once, few, many, or a class where the clone is expanded.

TRBV7-9	NA	TRBJ1-3	NA	CASSSTERGNTIYF	TGTGCCAGCAGCTCGACAGAGAGGGGAAACACCATATATTTT
TRBV18	NA	TRBJ2-7	TRBD1	CASSATGGYEQYF	TGTGCCAGCTCAGCTACAGGGGGCTACGAGCAGTACTTC
TRBV4-3	few	TRBJ1-5	NA	CASSQDDEGPGGQPQHF	TGCGCCAGCAGCCAAGACGATGAGGGTCCGGGAGGTCAGCCCCAGCATTTT
TRBV19	NA	TRBJ2-7	TRBD1	CASSPQQGGIYEQYF	TGTGCCAGTAGTCCCCAACAGGGGGGCATCTACGAGCAGTACTTC
TRBV2	NA	TRBJ1-4	NA	CASSQNNEKLFF	TGTGCCAGCAGTCAAAATAATGAAAAACTGTTTTTT
TRBV5-6	NA	TRBJ1-4	TRBD1	CASSFNRGSSEKLFF	TGTGCCAGCAGCTTTAACAGGGGTTCGAGTGAAAAACTGTTTTTT
TRBV27	NA	TRBJ2-5	NA	CASSLRGGLQETQYF	TGTGCCAGCAGTTTACGAGGGGGTCTACAAGAGACCCAGTACTTC
TRBV30	NA	TRBJ2-7	TRBD2	CAWSVQDSGGSGQYF	TGTGCCTGGAGTGTACAGGATAGCGGGGGATCCGGGCAGTACTTC
TRBV19	NA	TRBJ2-5	TRBD2	CASSIGGTSGGRQYF	TGTGCCAGTAGTATAGGTGGGACTAGCGGGGGGCGGCAGTACTTC
TRBV20-1	NA	TRBJ1-2	NA	CSTGFQTGYTF	TGCAGTACAGGGTTCCAAACGGGCTACACCTTC
TRBV24-1	NA	TRBJ1-2	NA	CATSDLSILANYGYTF	TGTGCCACCAGTGATTTGAGCATCCTCGCTAACTATGGCTACACCTTC
TRBV2	NA	TRBJ2-3	NA	CASQTGVITDTQYF	TGTGCCAGCCAAACGGGGGTCATAACAGATACGCAGTATTTT
TRBV30	NA	TRBJ1-5	NA	CAWRQGAQPQHF	TGTGCCTGGAGGCAGGGTGCTCAGCCCCAGCATTTT
TRBV5-1	NA	TRBJ1-3	TRBD1	CASSVDRGRDTIYF	TGCGCCAGCAGCGTTGACAGGGGTAGGGACACCATATATTTT
TRBV7-9	NA	TRBJ2-3	TRBD2	CASSSDKLAGVDTQYF	TGTGCCAGCAGCTCCGACAAACTAGCGGGGGTGGATACGCAGTATTTT
TRBV19	NA	TRBJ2-1	NA	CASSIAEYNEQFF	TGTGCCAGTAGTATCGCGGAATACAATGAGCAGTTCTTC
TRBV7-9	NA	TRBJ2-1	TRBD1	CASSSRSGTGLVNEQFF	TGTGCCAGCAGCTCAAGATCCGGGACAGGGCTAGTCAATGAGCAGTTCTTC
TRBV7-2	NA	TRBJ1-1	TRBD1	CASSLVGQGANMNTEAFF	TGTGCCAGCAGCTTAGTAGGGCAGGGGGCGAACATGAACACTGAAGCTTTCTTT
TRBV6-5	once	TRBJ2-3	NA	CASSYYGGAADTQYF	TGTGCCAGCAGTTACTACGGGGGTGCCGCAGATACGCAGTATTTT
TRBV29-1	NA	TRBJ2-7	TRBD1	CSVGDSVYEQYF	TGCAGCGTCGGGGACAGTGTCTACGAGCAGTACTTC
TRBV19	NA	TRBJ1-1	NA	CASTGTPNTEAFF	TGTGCCAGTACCGGGACACCCAACACTGAAGCTTTCTTT
TRBV6-5	NA	TRBJ1-2	NA	CASSSAGPEDGYTF	TGTGCCAGCAGTTCGGCAGGGCCTGAGGATGGCTACACCTTC
TRBV19	NA	TRBJ2-3	NA	CASSIMQGEGTDTQYF	TGTGCCAGTAGTATCATGCAGGGGGAGGGCACAGATACGCAGTATTTT
TRBV5-1	once	TRBJ1-2	TRBD1	CASSLTGTGASYYGYTF	TGCGCCAGCAGCTTGACCGGGACAGGGGCTTCTTACTATGGCTACACCTTC
TRBV9	NA	TRBJ2-7	NA	CASSVGGQANYEQYF	TGTGCCAGCAGCGTAGGTGGGCAGGCGAACTACGAGCAGTACTTC
TRBV7-9	NA	TRBJ2-7	TRBD1	CASSLVGTGALEQYF	TGTGCCAGCAGCTTAGTCGGGACAGGGGCTCTAGAGCAGTACTTC
TRBV6-1	NA	TRBJ2-7	TRBD2	CASSEGLGRAHEQYF	TGTGCCAGCAGTGAAGGGCTGGGGAGGGCCCACGAGCAGTACTTC
TRBV30	NA	TRBJ1-3	NA	CAWSVGGSGNTIYF	TGTGCCTGGAGTGTTGGCGGCTCTGGAAACACCATATATTTT
TRBV3-1/TRBV3-2	NA	TRBJ2-2	NA	CASSPTPGLEAAGELFF	TGTGCCAGCAGTCCTACTCCGGGACTGGAGGCGGCCGGGGAGCTGTTTTTT
TRBV6-5	NA	TRBJ1-5	NA	CASSPGMSNQPQHF	TGTGCCAGCAGCCCCGGGATGTCCAATCAGCCCCAGCATTTT
TRBV21-1	NA	TRBJ2-3	NA	CASPGTAWEVSTDTQYF	TGTGCCAGCCCCGGGACGGCGTGGGAGGTGAGCACAGATACGCAGTATTTT